The sequence of this TCR beta chain was determined in a study of cytomegalovirus exposure and HLA in healthy donors. Findings and limits, study-wide: The majority of TCR sequences were rare, yet some public TCRs appeared in many donors. Among the sequence variants, a highly shared cluster was likely an artifact of sequencing.

PCR used 60 Vbeta primers and 13 Jbeta primers. In the authors' methods: Some 11 million of the 75 million to 95 million unique TCR beta chains counted in a later analysis were shared. Profiling relied on immunoSEQ multiplex PCR, and the TCRdb table lists in-frame clones only, not all of them. V, J and clone size derive from that table, while D and trimming were established from the DNA sequence. The data show just over 150,000 clones, roughly 78% seen once. This CDR3 is 14 amino acids long. Looked up from germline, CDR1 is MNHEY and CDR2 is SMNVEV (reference sequence). The junction had 2 bases not matched to a gene; V was cut back by 5 bases and J by 4 bases. As concerns this clone: Its specificity is unknown.

This chain links TRBV27 with TRBJ1-5; TRBD1 aligns across 10 bases. The sequenced sample consisted of PBMCs. The source of this sequence is a man between 35 and 55 years old in good health and CMV-seropositive. The CDR3 nucleotides are TGTGCCAGCAGTCCGGACAGGGGGAATCAGCCCCAGCATTTT. Protein product: CASSPDRGNQPQHF.